These 9 T cell receptor beta chains were sequenced from one sample in a study of T cells in Graves' hyperthyroidism and ophthalmopathy. RNA transcripts served as the template for amplifying TCR beta CDR3 regions. Researchers ran a first-round RT-PCR on the TCR CDR3 using the HTBI primer set. TCRdb independently ran MiXCR on the multiplex PCR reads; one entry per CDR3 protein. Among over 700,000 distinct CDR3 sequences listed, 38% were seen once. What was sequenced was blood. Every receptor here comes from a man aged 18-30 years with Graves' hyperthyroidism.

J is TRBJ1-1 and V is TRBV5-1; D uncertain. V dropped 3 bases and J dropped 1 base, with 10 bases sitting between them. The CDR3 has 14 amino acids. Germline V gene data show CDR1 as SGHRS and CDR2 as YFSETQ. DNA for the CDR3: TGCGCCAGCAGCTGGGTGGACGGGAACACTGAAGCTTTCTTT. Translated, it gives CASSWVDGNTEAFF.

As for this clonotype: The junction departs from germline at one end; a sequencing error may be responsible. This chain links TRBV29-1 with TRBJ2-6; 8 nucleotides match TRBD1. The CDR3 loop spans 13 amino acids. Germline V CDR1 and CDR2: SQVTM, ANQGSEA. Here the CDR3 reads CSVESTGANVLTF. The CDR3 DNA is TGCAGCGTCGAGTCGACAGGGGCTAACGTCCTGACTTTC.

This chain connects TRBV7-8 to TRBJ1-1, with TRBD1 matching over 9 bases. Unmatched junction bases numbered 11, after V lost 5 bases and J lost 10 bases. CDR1 is SGHVS, CDR2 FQNEAQ, per germline. CDR3 length: 14 amino acids. CDR3 bases: TGTGCCAGCAGCCCTTCGGACAGGGGAGAGGGAGCTTTCTTT. Protein: CASSPSDRGEGAFF.

Notes on this clonotype: This may stem from a read error, because a much larger clone lies one nucleotide away. The DNA of the CDR3 is TGCGCCAGCAGGGATGGTACTGGAAACACCATATATTTT. Protein product: CASRDGTGNTIYF. The V and J genes are TRBV5-1 and TRBJ1-3; D remains unclear. The ends were cut back, 5 bases at V and 2 bases at J, with 8 bases in the middle. CDR3 length: 13 residues. In germline, CDR1 is SGHRS, CDR2 YFSETQ.

The V gene is TRBV7-9, the J gene TRBJ2-2; D not resolved. The CDR3 consists of 13 residues. V was clipped by 6 bases and J by 9 bases, with 14 bases between them. CDR1 is SEHNR, CDR2 FQNEAQ, per germline (reference sequence). The CDR3 nucleotides are TGTGCCAGCAGACGCGATTTGGATTGGGAGCTGTTTTTT. This gives the protein CASRRDLDWELFF.

The chain combines TRBV12-3 or TRBV12-4 with TRBJ1-5; possible D gene TRBD1, 5 bases. With 5 bases removed from V and 3 bases from J, the gap between germline ends came to 11 bases. CDR3 size: 14 residues. The CDR3 DNA sequence: TGTGCCAGCAGTCACCGGGACTTCAATCAGCCCCAGCATTTT. It yields the protein CASSHRDFNQPQHF.

This sequence joins TRBV19 and TRBJ2-7; D not resolved. Near its end, the DNA agrees better with TRBJ2-1, so the J call may be wrong. Germline loops: CDR1 LNHDA, CDR2 SQIVND (reference sequence). The length of the CDR3 is 13 residues. The CDR3 DNA is TGTGCCAGTAGTATTGCGACCCCCTTCGAGCAGTTCTTC. The encoded protein is CASSIATPFEQFF.

This clonotype occurred a few times. The CDR3 nucleotides are TGCAGTGCTAGAGATACCGGGGGCTCCTACGAGCAGTACTTC. It yields the protein CSARDTGGSYEQYF. The gene calls are TRBV20-1 and TRBJ2-7, with a possible D match to TRBD2 (6 bases). CDR3 length equals 14 residues. Germline V gives CDR1 DFQATT, CDR2 SNEGSKA (reference sequence). Trimming took 0 bases from V and 0 from J, leaving 9 bases between them.

V and J are TRBV4-1 and TRBJ1-5; D perhaps matches TRBD1 (6 bases). Germline values: CDR1 MGHRA, CDR2 YSYEKL. Trimming stripped 0 bases from V and 4 bases from J, with 22 bases between. The CDR3 has 19 amino acids. The CDR3 protein is CASSQDQLEGHPRNQPQHF. The DNA for the CDR3 is TGCGCCAGCAGCCAAGATCAGTTGGAGGGACACCCTCGGAATCAGCCCCAGCATTTT.